This T cell receptor beta chain was sequenced for a study of graft-versus-host responses after intestinal transplantation. Overall study: All recipients were transplanted with multivisceral, liver-intestinal, or isolated intestinal grafts. The whole recipient group had anti-thymocyte globulin induction followed by tacrolimus and steroids for roughly three years.

Clones were sequenced by immunoSEQ multiplex PCR, and TCRdb holds only the in-frame ones, with some missing. The table lists under 45,000 clones, roughly nine tenths of them singletons. The CDR3 has 14 amino acids. The germline V and J ends were trimmed by 3 bases and 0 bases, with 10 bases remaining between them. Germline V gene lookup returns CDR1 SGHKS and CDR2 YYEKEE (reference sequence). Here the sequenced sample was PBMCs, taken around 280 days after transplant. V usage is TRBV5-5 and J usage is TRBJ2-7; D is unresolved. The clonotype was recovered from a human patient who received an intestinal transplant, so some T cells may come from the graft donor. The CDR3 DNA reads as TGTGCCAGCAGCTCCTGGGAACTCTCCTACGAGCAGTACTTC. This encodes CASSSWELSYEQYF.